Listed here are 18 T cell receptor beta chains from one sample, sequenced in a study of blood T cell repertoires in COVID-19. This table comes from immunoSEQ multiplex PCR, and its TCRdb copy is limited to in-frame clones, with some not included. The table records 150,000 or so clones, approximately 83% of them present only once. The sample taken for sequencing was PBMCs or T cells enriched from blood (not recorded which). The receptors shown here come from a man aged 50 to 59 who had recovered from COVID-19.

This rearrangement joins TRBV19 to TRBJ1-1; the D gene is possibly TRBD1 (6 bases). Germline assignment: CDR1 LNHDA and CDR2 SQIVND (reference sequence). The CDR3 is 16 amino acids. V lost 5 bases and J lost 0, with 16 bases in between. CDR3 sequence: CASSFAQGIMNTEAFF. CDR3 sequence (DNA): TGTGCCAGTAGTTTCGCACAGGGAATCATGAACACTGAAGCTTTCTTT.

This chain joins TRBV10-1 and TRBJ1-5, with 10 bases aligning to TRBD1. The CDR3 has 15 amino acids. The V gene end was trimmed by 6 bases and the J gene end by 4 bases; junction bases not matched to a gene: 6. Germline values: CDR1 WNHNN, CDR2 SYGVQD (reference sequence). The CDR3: CASRPDRGRNQPQHF. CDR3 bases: TGCGCCAGCAGACCAGACAGGGGGCGGAATCAGCCCCAGCATTTT.

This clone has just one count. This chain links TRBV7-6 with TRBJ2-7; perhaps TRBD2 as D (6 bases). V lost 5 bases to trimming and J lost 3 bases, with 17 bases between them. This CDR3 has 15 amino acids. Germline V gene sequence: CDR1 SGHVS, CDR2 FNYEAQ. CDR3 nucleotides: TGTGCCAGCAGCCTTCAGCCGGGACTGATCTACGAGCAGTACTTC. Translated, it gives CASSLQPGLIYEQYF.

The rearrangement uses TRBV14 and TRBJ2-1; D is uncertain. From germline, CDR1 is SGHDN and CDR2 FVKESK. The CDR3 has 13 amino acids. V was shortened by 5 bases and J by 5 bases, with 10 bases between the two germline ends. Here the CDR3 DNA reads TGTGCCAGCAGCGCATTACTTCACAATGAGCAGTTCTTC. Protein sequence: CASSALLHNEQFF.

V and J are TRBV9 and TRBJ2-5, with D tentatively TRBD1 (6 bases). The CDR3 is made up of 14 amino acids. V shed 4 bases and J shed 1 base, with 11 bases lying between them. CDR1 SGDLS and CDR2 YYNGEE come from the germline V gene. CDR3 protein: CASSSGQIQETQYF. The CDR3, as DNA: TGTGCCAGCAGCTCTGGACAGATCCAAGAGACCCAGTACTTC.

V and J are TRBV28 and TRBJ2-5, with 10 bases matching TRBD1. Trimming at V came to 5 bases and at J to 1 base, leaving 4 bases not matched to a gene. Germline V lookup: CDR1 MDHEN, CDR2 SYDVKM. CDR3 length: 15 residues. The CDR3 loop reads CASSDRDRGQETQYF. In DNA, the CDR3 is TGTGCCAGCAGTGACCGGGACAGGGGCCAAGAGACCCAGTACTTC.

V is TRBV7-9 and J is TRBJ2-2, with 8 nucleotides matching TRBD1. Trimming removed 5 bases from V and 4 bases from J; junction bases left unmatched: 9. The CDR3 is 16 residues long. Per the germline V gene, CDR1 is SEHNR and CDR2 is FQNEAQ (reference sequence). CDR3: CASSPFRGRITGELFF. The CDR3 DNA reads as TGTGCCAGCAGCCCCTTCAGGGGGCGCATCACCGGGGAGCTGTTTTTT.

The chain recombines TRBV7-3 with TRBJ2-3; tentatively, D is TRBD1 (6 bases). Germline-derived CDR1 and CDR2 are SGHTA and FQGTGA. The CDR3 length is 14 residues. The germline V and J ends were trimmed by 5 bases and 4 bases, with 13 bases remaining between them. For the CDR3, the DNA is TGTGCCAGCAGCCCACAGGGCTGGGCAGATACGCAGTATTTT. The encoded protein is CASSPQGWADTQYF.

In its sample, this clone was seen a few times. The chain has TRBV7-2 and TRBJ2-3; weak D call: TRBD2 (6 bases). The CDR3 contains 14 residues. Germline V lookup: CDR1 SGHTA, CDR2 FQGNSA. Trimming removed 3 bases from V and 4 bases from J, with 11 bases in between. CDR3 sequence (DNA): TGTGCCAGCAGCTTTTTACTAGCCTCAGATACGCAGTATTTT. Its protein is CASSFLLASDTQYF.

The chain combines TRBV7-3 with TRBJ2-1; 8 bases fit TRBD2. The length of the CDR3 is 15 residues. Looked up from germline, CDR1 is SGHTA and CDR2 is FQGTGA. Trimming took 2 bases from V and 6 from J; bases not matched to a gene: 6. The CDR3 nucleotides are TGTGCCAGCAGCTTACAGTTAGCGGGGCTCAATGAGCAGTTCTTC. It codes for CASSLQLAGLNEQFF.

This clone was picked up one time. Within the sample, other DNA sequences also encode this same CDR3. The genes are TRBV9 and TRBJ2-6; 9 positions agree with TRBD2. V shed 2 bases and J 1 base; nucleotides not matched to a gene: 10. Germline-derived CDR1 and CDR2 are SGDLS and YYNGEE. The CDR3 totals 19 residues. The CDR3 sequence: CASSVVGGGATSGANVLTF. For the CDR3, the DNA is TGTGCCAGCAGCGTTGTGGGCGGGGGGGCCACGTCTGGGGCCAACGTCCTGACTTTC.

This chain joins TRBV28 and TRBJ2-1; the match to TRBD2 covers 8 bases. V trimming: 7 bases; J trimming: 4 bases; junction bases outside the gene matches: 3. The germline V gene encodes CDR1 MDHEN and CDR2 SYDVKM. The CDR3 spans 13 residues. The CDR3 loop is CASIAGPYNEQFF. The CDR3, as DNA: TGTGCCAGCATAGCGGGGCCTTACAATGAGCAGTTCTTC.

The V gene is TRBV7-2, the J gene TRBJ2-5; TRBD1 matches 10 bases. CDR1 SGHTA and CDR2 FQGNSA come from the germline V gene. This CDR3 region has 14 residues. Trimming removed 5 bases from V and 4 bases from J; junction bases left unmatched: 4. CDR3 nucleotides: TGTGCCAGCAGCGGACGGACAGGGGGAGAGACCCAGTACTTC. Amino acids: CASSGRTGGETQYF.

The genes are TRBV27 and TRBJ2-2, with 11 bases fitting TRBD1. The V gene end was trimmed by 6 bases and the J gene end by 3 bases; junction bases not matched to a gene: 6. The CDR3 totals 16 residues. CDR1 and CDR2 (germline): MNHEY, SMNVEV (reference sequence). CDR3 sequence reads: CASRPGTGGYTGELFF. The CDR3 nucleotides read TGTGCCAGCAGACCCGGGACAGGGGGTTACACCGGGGAGCTGTTTTTT.

This chain's CDR3 is CASSPDRGLLETQYF. The CDR3 DNA reads as TGTGCCAGCAGCCCGGACAGGGGGCTTTTGGAGACCCAGTACTTC. The V call is TRBV9, the J call TRBJ2-5, with TRBD1 matching 11 bases. Germline V lookup: CDR1 SGDLS, CDR2 YYNGEE. Trimming cost V 4 bases and J 5 bases; bases outside gene matches: 7. The length of the CDR3 is 15 residues.

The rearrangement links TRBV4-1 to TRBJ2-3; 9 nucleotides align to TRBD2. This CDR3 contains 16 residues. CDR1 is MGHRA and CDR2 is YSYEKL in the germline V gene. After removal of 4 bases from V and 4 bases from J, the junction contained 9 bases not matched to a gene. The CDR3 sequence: CASSLLAGGRADTQYF. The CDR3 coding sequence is TGCGCCAGCAGCCTCCTCGCGGGGGGGCGGGCAGATACGCAGTATTTT.

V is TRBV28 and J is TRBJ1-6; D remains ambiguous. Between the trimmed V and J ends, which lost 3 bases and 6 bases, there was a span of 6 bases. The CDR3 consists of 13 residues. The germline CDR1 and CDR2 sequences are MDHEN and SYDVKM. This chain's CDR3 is CASSFRINSPLHF. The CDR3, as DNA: TGTGCCAGCAGTTTTCGTATTAATTCACCCCTCCACTTT.

The CDR3 sequence: CASSQGALPTDTQYF. The CDR3 DNA is TGCGCCAGCAGCCAAGGCGCGCTACCCACAGATACGCAGTATTTT. This chain uses TRBV4-3 with TRBJ2-3; D gene ambiguous. The V and J ends lost 1 base and 2 bases respectively, with 10 bases between them. The CDR3 spans 15 residues. CDR1 LGHNA and CDR2 YSLEER come from the germline V gene.